The clone carrying this TCR beta chain was recorded at least ten times. These data belong to a study of neurological immune-mediated disorders. The CDR3 runs 14 residues. Trimming removed 3 bases at V and 5 bases at J, with 12 bases between. In germline, CDR1 is SGHRS, CDR2 YFSETQ. 5'RACE with 10-nucleotide random UMIs generated the cDNA. In each sequencing run, over 180 million TCR-beta sequences were generated from 15-18 subjects. TCRdb called the 5' RACE reads again in MiXCR, with one record for every CDR3 protein. This sample has more than 35,000 distinct CDR3 sequences, with around 2.9% found just once.

The TCR was taken from a woman aged 50 to 60 with multiple sclerosis. Sequenced input: PBMCs. The chain carries TRBV5-1 and TRBJ2-1; D remains unclear. The CDR3 is CASSSNTLNNEQFF. In DNA, the CDR3 is TGCGCCAGCAGCTCCAACACGCTGAACAATGAGCAGTTCTTC.